Detailed here is one TCR beta chain. This entry comes from a study of cytomegalovirus exposure and HLA in healthy donors. Amplification used 60 Vbeta primers and 13 Jbeta primers. TCRdb's table, derived via immunoSEQ multiplex PCR, lists solely in-frame clones and lacks some. The table shows about 190,000 clones, with 79% occurring only once. With 7 bases removed from V and 8 bases from J, the gap between germline ends came to 8 bases. This CDR3 is 10 amino acids long. Germline V gene lookup returns CDR1 SNHLY and CDR2 FYNNEI. The TCR sequence derives from a woman aged 18-30 years in good health and CMV-seronegative. This chain links TRBV2 with TRBJ1-1; D uncertain. The sample taken for sequencing was PBMCs. CDR3 residues: CASTVLEAFF. The DNA for the CDR3 is TGTGCCAGCACTGTACTAGAAGCTTTCTTT.